This T cell receptor beta chain was found in a study of T cell repertoires in cytomegalovirus infection. Overall study: CMV infection together with matching HLA type was indicated by public TCR beta signatures.

Germline V lookup: CDR1 SGHKS, CDR2 YYEKEE (reference sequence). V gave up 4 bases and J gave up 7 bases, with 11 bases separating them. CDR3 length: 13 amino acids. TCRdb reprocessed the reads with MiXCR, giving one entry per CDR3 protein. The repertoire holds about 130,000 distinct CDR3 sequences, with more than 20% as singletons. In its sample, this clonotype was seen many times. Its antigen is as yet unknown. Study-level points and caveats: Ex vivo responses were dominated by HLA-C-restricted CMV-specific TCR beta clonotypes. The cumulative frequency of public TCR beta families distinguished individuals who carried CMV together with the relevant HLA.

This sequence was found in a human donor in good health (CMV status not recorded). Some clones in this sample may be carry-over from other donors' samples. This sequence joins TRBV5-5 and TRBJ1-4; D gene uncertain. The sample taken for sequencing was PBMCs, sequenced either directly or after in vitro stimulation (not recorded which). The CDR3 spells CASSLSLFEKLFF. DNA for the CDR3: TGTGCCAGCAGCCTCTCCTTATTTGAAAAACTGTTTTTT.